This entry concerns a single TCR beta chain. Its cognate antigen is unknown. TCRdb keeps only in-frame clones here, not all; method: immunoSEQ multiplex PCR. The sample yields over 65,000 clones, 86% seen once. This record comes from a study of neoadjuvant anti-PD-1 for oral cavity cancer. Study-wide context: Patients without progression got a fourth dose around day 43.

Specified time point: after neoadjuvant nivolumab, at surgical resection. The V gene's germline CDR1 is SGHVS and CDR2 FQNEAQ. The CDR3 is 12 amino acids. Between the trimmed V and J ends, which lost 8 bases and 0 bases, there was a span of 8 bases. Study-wide findings and caveats: Higher pretreatment blood Treg/Th17 ratios correlated with higher pretreatment blood and lower post-treatment tumor TCRbeta clonality.

The TCR originated in a person aged 35-80 years with oral cavity squamous cell carcinoma. The input for sequencing was PBMCs, taken after nivolumab (anti-PD-1) treatment. The chain joins TRBV7-8 to TRBJ2-7, with D possibly being TRBD2 (6 bases). Written as DNA, the CDR3 is TGTGCCAGCGCGGGATTCTCCTACGAGCAGTACTTC. Amino acids: CASAGFSYEQYF.